This passage covers 13 T cell receptor beta chains from one sample sequenced in a study of T cells in localized non-small cell lung cancer. The assay was immunoSEQ multiplex PCR, and TCRdb's table has in-frame clones only and misses some. The data contain about 91,000 clones, around 90% of them singletons. The specimen was peripheral blood, collected before any cancer treatment. The receptors originated from a man aged 35-69 years with stage I squamous cell lung carcinoma.

This chain uses TRBV9 with TRBJ2-3; TRBD1 agrees at 7 bases. The CDR3 has 16 residues. In germline, CDR1 is SGDLS, CDR2 YYNGEE. The V and J ends lost 4 bases and 0 bases, in that order; junction bases with no gene match: 8. The CDR3 loop is CASSLGQVRSTDTQYF. CDR3 in DNA: TGTGCCAGCAGCCTCGGACAGGTTCGAAGCACAGATACGCAGTATTTT.

The chain is built from TRBV28 and TRBJ2-6, with unresolved D. The germline gives CDR1 MDHEN, CDR2 SYDVKM. Trimming removed 3 bases at V and 0 bases at J, with 15 bases between. The CDR3 length is 18 residues. The CDR3 reads CASSLIGIWYSGANVLTF. The DNA for the CDR3 is TGTGCCAGCAGTTTGATTGGAATTTGGTACTCTGGGGCCAACGTCCTGACTTTC.

The chain joins TRBV7-2 to TRBJ1-2, with unresolved D. Trimming took 1 base from V and 5 from J, leaving 8 bases between them. The CDR3 contains 13 residues. CDR1 is SGHTA, CDR2 FQGNSA, per germline. The DNA of the CDR3 is TGTGCCAGCAGCTTAGGGTACGGATATGGCTACACCTTC. It translates to CASSLGYGYGYTF.

CDR3 sequence (DNA): TGTGCCAGCAGCCCACTCGGGGCGGAGGGGGAGCTGTTTTTT. Encoded protein: CASSPLGAEGELFF. The chain carries TRBV7-7 and TRBJ2-2; D is tentatively TRBD1 or TRBD2 (5 bases each). CDR3 length equals 14 residues. Looked up from germline, CDR1 is SSHAT and CDR2 is FNYEAQ (reference sequence). Trimming pared 5 bases from V and 8 bases from J, leaving 15 bases between.

The J gene is TRBJ1-2, the V gene TRBV4-2; no clear D. Germline V lookup: CDR1 LGHNA, CDR2 YNFKEQ. The CDR3 is 16 amino acids. V lost 2 bases and J 3 bases, leaving 16 bases between the germline ends. CDR3 nucleotides: TGTGCCAGCAGCCAACTCACTAATATGCCTGACTATGGCTACACCTTC. Its translation: CASSQLTNMPDYGYTF.

This clone was counted a few times. The CDR3 here is CASSSSGLHTTNEQFF. The DNA for the CDR3 is TGTGCCAGCAGTTCCTCGGGACTGCACACCACGAATGAGCAGTTCTTC. The chain uses TRBV28 and TRBJ2-1; a weak D match, TRBD2 (6 bases). The CDR3 has 16 residues. V was cut by 4 bases and J by 7 bases, with 20 bases left in between. Looked up from germline, CDR1 is MDHEN and CDR2 is SYDVKM.

This clone appeared a few times. The chain has TRBV10-2 and TRBJ1-2; D not resolved. The CDR3 is 14 residues long. The V end was cut by 3 bases, the J end by 4 bases, with 12 bases between. CDR1 is WSHSY, CDR2 SAAADI, per germline. The CDR3 nucleotides read TGCGCCAGCAGTGAAATAGTGACGCTCTATGGCTACACCTTC. This sequence encodes CASSEIVTLYGYTF.

This chain connects TRBV5-6 to TRBJ1-5; D gene unclear. Per germline, CDR1 SGHDT and CDR2 YYEEEE. The CDR3 loop spans 15 amino acids. Trimming removed 4 bases from V and 3 bases from J, with 14 bases in between. This chain's CDR3 is CASSLNGRYNQPQHF. In nucleotides, the CDR3 is TGTGCCAGCAGCCTTAATGGACGGTACAATCAGCCCCAGCATTTT.

The chain joins TRBV5-6 to TRBJ2-7; 9 bases fit TRBD2. V lost 3 bases to trimming and J lost 1 base; unmatched junction nucleotides: 8. Germline V CDR1 and CDR2: SGHDT, YYEEEE. There are 16 residues in the CDR3. CDR3 residues: CASSSKGLARSYEQYF. Written as DNA, the CDR3 is TGTGCCAGCAGCTCCAAAGGACTAGCGAGATCCTACGAGCAGTACTTC.

This clone was observed a single time. V is TRBV7-8 and J is TRBJ2-1, with D perhaps given as TRBD1 or TRBD2 (6 bases each). The CDR3 loop spans 14 amino acids. CDR1 is SGHVS and CDR2 is FQNEAQ in the germline V gene. V was trimmed by 8 bases and J by 6 bases, leaving 17 bases between them. CDR3 in amino acids: CASFTRGVSNEQFF. The DNA of the CDR3 is TGTGCCAGCTTCACGAGGGGGGTGTCCAATGAGCAGTTCTTC.

The gene calls are TRBV11-2 and TRBJ1-3, with unresolved D. Trimming shortened V by 5 bases and J by 3 bases, and 8 bases separated the two germline ends. The CDR3 is made up of 13 amino acids. Germline V gene lookup returns CDR1 SGHAT and CDR2 FQNNGV. This chain's CDR3 is CASSPAGGNTIYF. The CDR3 region has the DNA TGTGCCAGCAGCCCGGCTGGTGGAAACACCATATATTTT.

This chain connects TRBV11-2 to TRBJ2-1; no reliable D call. CDR3 length: 16 residues. Trimming shortened V by 5 bases and J by 4 bases, and 18 bases separated the two germline ends. Germline lookup yields CDR1 SGHAT and CDR2 FQNNGV. In DNA, the CDR3 is TGTGCCAGCAGCCCGGAGTTACTGTACCTTTACAATGAGCAGTTCTTC. It is translated as CASSPELLYLYNEQFF.

The V and J genes are TRBV19 and TRBJ2-7; 10 nucleotides line up with TRBD2. V lost 10 bases to trimming and J lost 3 bases; unmatched junction nucleotides: 9. CDR1 and CDR2 from the germline V gene are LNHDA and SQIVND (reference sequence). The CDR3 is made up of 14 amino acids. In DNA, the CDR3 is TGTGCCACCAAGGGGGCTAGCGGGAGCTACGAGCAGTACTTC. It specifies CATKGASGSYEQYF.